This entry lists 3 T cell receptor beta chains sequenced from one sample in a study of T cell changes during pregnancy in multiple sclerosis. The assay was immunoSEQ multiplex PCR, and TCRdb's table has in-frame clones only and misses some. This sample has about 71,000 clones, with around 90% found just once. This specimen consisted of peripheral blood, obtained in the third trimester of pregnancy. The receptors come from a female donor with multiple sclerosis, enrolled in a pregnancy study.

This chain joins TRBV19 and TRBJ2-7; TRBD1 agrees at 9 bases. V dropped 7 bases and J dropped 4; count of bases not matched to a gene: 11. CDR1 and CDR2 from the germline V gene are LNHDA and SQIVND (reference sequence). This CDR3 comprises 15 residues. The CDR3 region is CASTRGWDRAYEQYF. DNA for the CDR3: TGTGCCAGTACCCGGGGCTGGGACAGGGCTTACGAGCAGTACTTC.

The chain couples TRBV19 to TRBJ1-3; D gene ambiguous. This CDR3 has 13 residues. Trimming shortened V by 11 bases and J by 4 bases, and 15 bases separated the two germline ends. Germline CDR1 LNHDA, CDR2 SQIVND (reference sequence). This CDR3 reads CAAGTGTGNTIYF. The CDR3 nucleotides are TGTGCCGCCGGTACGGGAACGGGAAACACCATATATTTT.

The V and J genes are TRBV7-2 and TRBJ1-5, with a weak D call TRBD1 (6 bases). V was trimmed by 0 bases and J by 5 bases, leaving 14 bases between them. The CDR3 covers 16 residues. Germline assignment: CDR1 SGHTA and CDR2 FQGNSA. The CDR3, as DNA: TGTGCCAGCAGCTTAGCTCGTGTGGCAGGGGATCAGCCCCAGCATTTT. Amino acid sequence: CASSLARVAGDQPQHF.